The source of this T cell receptor beta chain is a study of T cell changes during pregnancy in multiple sclerosis (dated by TCRdb to between 2017 and 2020). A note on the overall study: The study examined how the T cell repertoire changed over the course of pregnancy in women with multiple sclerosis.

The CDR3, from cysteine to phenylalanine, totals 17 residues. This entry keeps only the CDR3 DNA: 51 bases, framed from base 1. V is cut back by 2 bases and J by 8 bases, with 13 bases in the junction unmatched. Based on the germline V gene, the CDR1 and CDR2 sequences are LGHNA and YNFKEQ. As for this clone: There is no known antigen for this receptor. Within one base of it there is no much larger clone, and no base qualities were kept.

Library preparation used the immunoSEQ multiplex PCR assay. The table comes from immuneACCESS by way of TCRdb, which keeps in-frame sequences with V and J called. Part of the clones is missing from these tables; in studies checked, under half for an unresolved V gene and the rest for unknown reasons. The sample table lists approximately 53,000 clones, 80% to 95% of them with a count of one. Of the sample, 0.25% to 0.3% is held by the ten largest clones. The sequence derives from a female donor with multiple sclerosis, enrolled in a pregnancy study. This chain joins TRBV4-2 to TRBJ2-1, with 9 bases aligning to TRBD2. The sample consisted of CD4+ T cells from peripheral blood mononuclear cells, taken in the second trimester of pregnancy. The CDR3 reads as follows: CASSQRGGRAQDDEQFF. In nucleotides, the sequence is TGTGCCAGCAGCCAAAGGGGCGGGAGGGCCCAGGACGATGAGCAGTTCTTC.